A single sample is the source of the 27 T cell receptor beta chains below, sequenced in a study of type 1 regulatory T cells. TCRdb itself ran the reads through MiXCR, one entry per CDR3 protein. The repertoire holds about 68,000 distinct CDR3 sequences, with around 63% as singletons. These receptors lack a known antigen. Input material: cultured T cells, either the whole culture or a sorted T cell fraction (not recorded which). This sample's subset: Tr1-enriched cell product generated in vitro against host alloantigens. The source of these receptors is a human donor in good health.

The chain is built from TRBV28 and TRBJ2-2; 8 bases line up with TRBD1. V dropped 6 bases and J dropped 3; count of bases not matched to a gene: 3. CDR3 size: 14 residues. Germline loops: CDR1 MDHEN, CDR2 SYDVKM. The DNA of the CDR3 is TGTGCCAGCAGGGGGACAGGATACACCGGGGAGCTGTTTTTT. It codes for CASRGTGYTGELFF.

The chain links TRBV12-3 or TRBV12-4 to TRBJ2-1; 9 bases map to TRBD2. The trim removed 4 bases at V and 6 bases at J, leaving 10 bases unmatched. The CDR3 totals 16 residues. The DNA for the CDR3 is TGTGCCAGCAGTTACGCCGGGACTAGCTGGGGCAATGAGCAGTTCTTC. This sequence encodes CASSYAGTSWGNEQFF.

The rearrangement joins TRBV27 to TRBJ1-5; weak D call: TRBD1 (6 bases). The CDR3 is made up of 15 amino acids. The germline V gene has CDR1 MNHEY and CDR2 SMNVEV (reference sequence). V was shortened by 4 bases and J by 3 bases, with 13 bases between the two germline ends. The CDR3 sequence is CASSSPRGNNQPQHF. The CDR3 DNA sequence: TGTGCCAGCAGTTCCCCCAGGGGAAACAATCAGCCCCAGCATTTT.

This chain links TRBV20-1 with TRBJ1-2; 7 bases are shared with TRBD1. The CDR3 spans 12 residues. Germline CDR1 and CDR2: DFQATT and SNEGSKA (reference sequence). After removal of 6 bases from V and 6 bases from J, the junction contained 7 bases not matched to a gene. The CDR3 nucleotides are TGCAGTGCGAGTTACAGGGGCAATGGCTACACCTTC. It translates to CSASYRGNGYTF.

This clonotype has a handful of counts. The chain combines TRBV18 with TRBJ2-3; D is ambiguous. The CDR3 is 17 amino acids. From germline, CDR1 is KGHSH and CDR2 LQKENI. V was cut by 1 base and J by 3 bases, with 17 bases left in between. The CDR3 DNA is TGTGCCAGCTCACCACTTCCCTCGCCGATGGGTACAGATACGCAGTATTTT. Protein sequence: CASSPLPSPMGTDTQYF.

There are a few counts of this clonotype. The chain links TRBV27 to TRBJ2-3, with 9 nucleotides matching TRBD2. Germline V lookup: CDR1 MNHEY, CDR2 SMNVEV (reference sequence). Trimming at V came to 4 bases and at J to 1 base, leaving 12 bases not matched to a gene. The CDR3 spans 18 residues. The CDR3 DNA is TGTGCCAGCAGTTCCCGCTTCGGCGCTAGCGGGGGCACAGATACGCAGTATTTT. Its translation: CASSSRFGASGGTDTQYF.

CDR3 bases: TGCAGTGCTAGAGATCCGATAGCGGGAGTTGGGAAAAACATTCAGTACTTC. This codes for CSARDPIAGVGKNIQYF. The chain combines TRBV20-1 with TRBJ2-4, with 9 bases fitting TRBD2. The CDR3 covers 17 residues. CDR1 and CDR2 (germline): DFQATT, SNEGSKA (reference sequence). With 0 bases clipped from V and 4 bases from J, the junction kept 10 bases outside the gene matches.

The CDR3 DNA sequence: TGCAGTGCCACAGACGGCGGGTCTAGCACAGATACGCAGTATTTT. Translating gives CSATDGGSSTDTQYF. V is TRBV20-1 and J is TRBJ2-3; perhaps TRBD2 as D (5 bases). The V gene's germline CDR1 is DFQATT and CDR2 SNEGSKA (reference sequence). V lost 6 bases to trimming and J lost 0 bases, with 16 bases between them. The CDR3 has 15 amino acids.

The table lists this clonotype with a few counts. The CDR3 DNA reads as TGTGCCAGCAGTGGACCTCCGCAGCGAAACATTCAGTACTTC. It encodes CASSGPPQRNIQYF. The V gene is TRBV25-1, the J gene TRBJ2-4; no clear D. The CDR3 loop spans 14 amino acids. Per the germline V gene, CDR1 is MGHDK and CDR2 is SYGVNS. V lost 4 bases and J lost 6, with 13 bases in between. Full variable domain (missing parts from reference TRBV25-1 and TRBJ2-4): EADIYQTPRYLVIGTGKKITLECSQTMGHDKMYWYQQDPGMELHLIHYSYGVNSTEKGDLSSESTVSRIRTEHFPLTLESARPSHTSQYLCASSGPPQRNIQYFGAGTRLSVL.

A word on this clonotype: One junction end does not reproduce the germline sequence, and a read error may be involved. V and J are TRBV7-2 and TRBJ2-7; no clear D gene. Germline V CDR1 and CDR2: SGHTA, FQGNSA. This CDR3 is built from 12 residues. The CDR3 bases are TGTGCCAGCAGCCATGAATCCTCCGAGCAGTACTTC. Protein product: CASSHESSEQYF.

This clonotype was observed a handful of times. The CDR3 is CASMGREGTDTQYF. For the CDR3, the DNA is TGTGCCAGCATGGGAAGGGAGGGCACAGATACGCAGTATTTT. J is TRBJ2-3 and V is TRBV6-2 or TRBV6-3; possible D gene TRBD2, 6 bases. The V gene's germline CDR1 is MNHEY and CDR2 SVGEGT. Trimming took 7 bases from V and 1 from J, leaving 12 bases between them. The CDR3 is made up of 14 amino acids.

The V call is TRBV20-1, the J call TRBJ1-1; D may be TRBD1 (6 bases). The CDR3 has 14 amino acids. Per germline, CDR1 DFQATT and CDR2 SNEGSKA (reference sequence). Trimming removed 0 bases from V and 1 base from J, with 9 bases in between. CDR3 protein: CSAREDSENTEAFF. CDR3 in DNA: TGCAGTGCTAGAGAGGACAGCGAGAACACTGAAGCTTTCTTT.

The CDR3 bases are TGCAGTGCTAGAGCGATAGGACAGGTGACTGGGCAGCCCCAGCATTTT. This sequence encodes CSARAIGQVTGQPQHF. V and J are TRBV20-1 and TRBJ1-5; TRBD1 aligns across 7 bases. Germline CDR1 reads DFQATT; CDR2 reads SNEGSKA (reference sequence). The CDR3 is 16 residues long. V gave up 1 base and J gave up 7 bases; unmatched junction bases: 13.

V gene TRBV29-1 combines with J gene TRBJ1-3, with D perhaps TRBD1 (5 bases). The V and J ends lost 4 bases and 0 bases respectively, with 13 bases between them. This CDR3 contains 15 residues. The V gene's germline CDR1 is SQVTM and CDR2 ANQGSEA. This chain's CDR3 is CSVVVQGLSGNTIYF. DNA of the CDR3: TGCAGCGTTGTTGTGCAGGGCCTCTCTGGAAACACCATATATTTT.

The CDR3 DNA sequence: TGTGCCAGCAGCCAGGACCAAGAGACCCAGTACTTC. Protein: CASSQDQETQYF. The rearrangement links TRBV3-1 to TRBJ2-5, with no clear D. CDR1 is LGHDT, CDR2 YNNKEL, per germline (reference sequence). The CDR3 is 12 amino acids. Trimming removed 3 bases from V and 0 bases from J, with 2 bases in between.

This clonotype appeared many times. This sequence joins TRBV10-3 and TRBJ2-2; D uncertain. This CDR3 is 14 amino acids long. Germline CDR1 reads ENHRY; CDR2 reads SYGVKD. V lost 4 bases and J lost 1, with 7 bases in between. In DNA, the CDR3 is TGTGCCATCAGTGTTACGGGGAACACCGGGGAGCTGTTTTTT. This codes for CAISVTGNTGELFF.

The chain couples TRBV20-1 to TRBJ2-7; no clear D gene. V gave up 0 bases and J gave up 3 bases, with 6 bases separating them. The CDR3 is made up of 12 amino acids. CDR1 DFQATT and CDR2 SNEGSKA come from the germline V gene (reference sequence). The CDR3 coding sequence is TGCAGTGCTAGAGATGGAGTCTACGAGCAGTACTTC. Translated, it gives CSARDGVYEQYF.

The V gene is TRBV7-9, the J gene TRBJ1-4; D gene unclear. The CDR3 sequence is 11 residues long. Germline V CDR1 and CDR2: SEHNR, FQNEAQ (reference sequence). Trimming cost V 1 base and J 6 bases, with 0 bases left between them. For the CDR3, the DNA is TGTGCCAGCAGCTTAGATGAAAAACTGTTTTTT. It yields the protein CASSLDEKLFF.

The rearrangement links TRBV12-3 or TRBV12-4 to TRBJ2-7; the D is unclear. The ends were cut back, 3 bases at V and 3 bases at J, with 3 bases in the middle. The CDR3 runs to 11 residues. The CDR3 DNA reads as TGTGCCAGCAGTTTTTACTACGAGCAGTACTTC. Protein product: CASSFYYEQYF.

The chain recombines TRBV29-1 with TRBJ2-7; 8 bases are a match to TRBD1. The germline CDR1 and CDR2 sequences are SQVTM and ANQGSEA. The length of the CDR3 is 15 residues. Trimming removed 5 bases from V and 3 bases from J; junction bases left unmatched: 12. The DNA of the CDR3 is TGCAGCGTTAGTATAGGAACAGGGGGTATCTACGAGCAGTACTTC. Amino acid sequence: CSVSIGTGGIYEQYF.

This clonotype was found once. J is TRBJ1-4 and V is TRBV3-1; 10 bases map to TRBD1. Germline V CDR1 and CDR2: LGHDT, YNNKEL (reference sequence). The CDR3 is made up of 15 amino acids. V lost 6 bases and J lost 12; bases outside the gene matches: 13. The CDR3 is CASSPRDRGMKELFF. CDR3 DNA: TGTGCCAGCAGTCCCCGGGACAGGGGAATGAAAGAACTGTTTTTT.

V is TRBV5-4 and J is TRBJ2-3, with D tentatively TRBD2 (6 bases). V lost 9 bases and J lost 3, with 17 bases in between. CDR3 length: 14 residues. Germline V CDR1 and CDR2: SGHNT, YYREEE (reference sequence). The CDR3 is CAMTRRESTDTQYF. For the CDR3, the DNA is TGTGCCATGACGCGGAGGGAGTCGACAGATACGCAGTATTTT.

This chain connects TRBV20-1 to TRBJ1-6, with D uncertain. Per the germline V gene, CDR1 is DFQATT and CDR2 is SNEGSKA (reference sequence). V was trimmed by 6 bases and J by 1 base, leaving 13 bases between them. The CDR3 is 15 residues long. The CDR3 DNA sequence: TGCAGTGCGCCGAATTCTGGGTCCTATAATTCACCCCTCCACTTT. This sequence encodes CSAPNSGSYNSPLHF.

This clonotype has a handful of counts. The chain recombines TRBV27 with TRBJ2-7; D unclear. Germline V CDR1 and CDR2: MNHEY, SMNVEV (reference sequence). The germline V and J ends were trimmed by 0 bases and 3 bases, with 12 bases remaining between them. The CDR3 contains 15 residues. This CDR3 reads CASSLSPGLNYEQYF. In DNA, the CDR3 is TGTGCCAGCAGTTTATCGCCAGGATTGAACTACGAGCAGTACTTC.

Concerning this clonotype itself: With a much larger clone just one base away, this may be a read error. The chain combines TRBV11-2 with TRBJ2-5; D possibly corresponds to TRBD2 (5 bases). Germline V gene lookup returns CDR1 SGHAT and CDR2 FQNNGV. The V gene lost 7 bases and the J gene lost 5 bases, with 11 bases spanning the gap. CDR3 length equals 12 residues. CDR3: CASNRTGETQYF. The CDR3 bases are TGTGCCAGCAACCGGACGGGGGAGACCCAGTACTTC.

This clonotype was seen only a few times. V usage is TRBV2 and J usage is TRBJ1-1, with a possible D match to TRBD1 (5 bases). Germline loops: CDR1 SNHLY, CDR2 FYNNEI. The CDR3 sequence is 11 residues long. Deletions cut 6 bases from V and 10 bases from J, with 12 bases between. The CDR3 loop reads CASSRDLRAFF. Here the CDR3 DNA reads TGTGCCAGCAGCCGGGACCTAAGAGCTTTCTTT.

The CDR3 nucleotides read TGTGCTAGTGGTCGGGACCTCAGCACAGATACGCAGTATTTT. It translates to CASGRDLSTDTQYF. J is TRBJ2-3 and V is TRBV12-5; tentatively, D is TRBD1 or TRBD2 (5 bases each). V lost 5 bases to trimming and J lost 0 bases, with 9 bases between them. The length of the CDR3 is 14 residues. In germline, CDR1 is LGHNT, CDR2 FRNRAP.